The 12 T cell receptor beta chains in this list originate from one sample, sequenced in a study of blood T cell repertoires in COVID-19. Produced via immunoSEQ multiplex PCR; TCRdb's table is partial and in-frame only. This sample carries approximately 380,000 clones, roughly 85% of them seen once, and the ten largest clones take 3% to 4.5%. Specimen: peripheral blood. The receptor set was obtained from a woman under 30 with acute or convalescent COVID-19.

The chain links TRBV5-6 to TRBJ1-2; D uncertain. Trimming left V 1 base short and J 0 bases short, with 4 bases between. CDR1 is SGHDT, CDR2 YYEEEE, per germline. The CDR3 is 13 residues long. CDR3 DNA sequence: TGTGCCAGCAGCTTGAGAGCTAACTATGGCTACACCTTC. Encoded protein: CASSLRANYGYTF.

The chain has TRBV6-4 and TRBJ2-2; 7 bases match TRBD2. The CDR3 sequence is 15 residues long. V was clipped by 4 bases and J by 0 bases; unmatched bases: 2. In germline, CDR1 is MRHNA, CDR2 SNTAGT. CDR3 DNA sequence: TGTGCCAGCAGTGCGGCGGGGGCGAACACCGGGGAGCTGTTTTTT. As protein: CASSAAGANTGELFF.

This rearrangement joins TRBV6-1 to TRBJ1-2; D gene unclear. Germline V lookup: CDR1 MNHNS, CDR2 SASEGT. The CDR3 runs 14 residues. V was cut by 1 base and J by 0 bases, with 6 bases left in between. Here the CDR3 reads CASSEGHTNYGYTF. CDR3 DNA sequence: TGTGCCAGCAGTGAAGGACACACTAACTATGGCTACACCTTC.

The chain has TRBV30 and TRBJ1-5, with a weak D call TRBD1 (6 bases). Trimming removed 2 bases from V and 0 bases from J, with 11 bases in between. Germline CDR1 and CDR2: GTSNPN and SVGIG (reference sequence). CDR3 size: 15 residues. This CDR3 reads CAWSKGEGSNQPQHF. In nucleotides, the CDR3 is TGTGCCTGGAGTAAGGGGGAGGGTAGCAATCAGCCCCAGCATTTT. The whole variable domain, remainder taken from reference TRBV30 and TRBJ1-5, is SQTIHQWPATLVQPVGSPLSLECTVEGTSNPNLYWYRQAAGRGLQLLFYSVGIGQISSEVPQNLSASRPQDRQFILSSKKLLLSDSGFYLCAWSKGEGSNQPQHFGDGTRLSIL.

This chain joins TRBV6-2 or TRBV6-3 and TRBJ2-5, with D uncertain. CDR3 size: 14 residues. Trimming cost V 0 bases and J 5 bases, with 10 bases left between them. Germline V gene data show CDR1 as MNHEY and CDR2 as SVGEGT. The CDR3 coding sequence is TGTGCCAGCAGTTACTCGCCCGAGAGGGAGACCCAGTACTTC. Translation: CASSYSPERETQYF.

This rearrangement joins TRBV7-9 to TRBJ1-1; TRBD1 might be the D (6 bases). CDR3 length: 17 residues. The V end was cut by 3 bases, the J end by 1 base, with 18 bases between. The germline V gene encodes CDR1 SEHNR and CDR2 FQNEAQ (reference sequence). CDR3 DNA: TGTGCCAGCAGCTTTTGGTCAGGGGCGGATAGGAACACTGAAGCTTTCTTT. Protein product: CASSFWSGADRNTEAFF.

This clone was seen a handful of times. CDR3 sequence (DNA): TGTGCCAGCAGCTTGGAGAGGACTAGCGTCCCCTACAATGAGCAGTTCTTC. Amino acids: CASSLERTSVPYNEQFF. The chain has TRBV11-3 and TRBJ2-1; 9 bases fit TRBD2. CDR3 size: 17 residues. The germline gives CDR1 SGHNT, CDR2 YENEEA. V lost 3 bases and J lost 2; bases outside the gene matches: 8.

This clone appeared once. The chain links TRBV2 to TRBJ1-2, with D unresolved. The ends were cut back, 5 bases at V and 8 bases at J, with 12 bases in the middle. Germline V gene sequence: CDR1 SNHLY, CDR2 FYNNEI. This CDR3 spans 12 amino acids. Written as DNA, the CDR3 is TGTGCCAGCAGTACTCGGACGGGGGGCTACACCTTC. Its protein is CASSTRTGGYTF.

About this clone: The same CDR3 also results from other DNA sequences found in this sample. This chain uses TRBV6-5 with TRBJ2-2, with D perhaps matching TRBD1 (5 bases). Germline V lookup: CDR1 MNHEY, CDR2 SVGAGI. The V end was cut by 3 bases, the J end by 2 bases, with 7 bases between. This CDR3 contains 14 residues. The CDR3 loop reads CASSYDRNTGELFF. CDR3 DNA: TGTGCCAGCAGTTATGACAGAAACACCGGGGAGCTGTTTTTT.

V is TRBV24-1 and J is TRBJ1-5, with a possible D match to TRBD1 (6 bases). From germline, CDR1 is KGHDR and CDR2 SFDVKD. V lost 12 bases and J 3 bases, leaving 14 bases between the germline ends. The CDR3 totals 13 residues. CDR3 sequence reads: CAVGGQFNQPQHF. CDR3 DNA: TGTGCCGTCGGTGGACAGTTCAATCAGCCCCAGCATTTT.

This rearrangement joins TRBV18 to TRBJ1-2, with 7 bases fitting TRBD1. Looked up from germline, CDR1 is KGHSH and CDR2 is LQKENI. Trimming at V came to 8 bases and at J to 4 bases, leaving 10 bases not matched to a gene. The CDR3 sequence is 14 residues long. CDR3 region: CASATGVDRYGYTF. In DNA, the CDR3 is TGTGCCAGCGCTACAGGGGTAGACCGCTATGGCTACACCTTC.

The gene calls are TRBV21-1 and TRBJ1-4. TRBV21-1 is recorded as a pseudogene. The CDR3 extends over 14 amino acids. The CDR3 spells CASSYRGAGEKLFF. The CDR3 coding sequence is TGTGCCAGCAGCTATCGGGGGGCAGGGGAAAAACTGTTTTTT.